This TCR beta chain was documented in a study of post-analysis software for immune sequencing data. Study at large: Relapsing-remitting, secondary progressive and progressive-relapsing forms of multiple sclerosis all featured among disease courses. Study-wide points: Comparison with controls showed significantly lower normalized Chao1 diversity in multiple sclerosis patients. Roughly five TRBV segments appeared more often in patients than in controls, and TRBV5-6, TRBV5-1 and TRBV20-1 were among these.

V lost 4 bases to trimming and J lost 7 bases, with 18 bases between them. The germline gives CDR1 SGHKS, CDR2 YYEKEE (reference sequence). The CDR3 totals 15 residues. About this clonotype: Its antigen remains unknown.

Included in the TCR beta cDNA libraries were unique molecular identifiers. The authors obtained 540,000 or so cDNA molecules from approximately 1 to 10 million T cells. One entry per CDR3 protein, called by TCRdb with MiXCR from the PCR reads. The table has about 500,000 distinct CDR3 sequences, nearly 45% seen once. This sequence was found in a girl between 10 and 17 years old with multiple sclerosis. Material for sequencing was blood. This sequence joins TRBV5-5 and TRBJ2-4; D is uncertain. In DNA form, the CDR3 reads TGTGCCAGCAGCCAGACTGACGGGTCCACCAACATTCAGTACTTC. Translation: CASSQTDGSTNIQYF.